This T cell receptor beta chain was identified in a study of B cell selection in AIRE deficiency. Produced via immunoSEQ multiplex PCR; TCRdb's table is partial and in-frame only. The sample contains some 21,000 clones, 94% of which appear only once. V shed 3 bases and J 0 bases; nucleotides not matched to a gene: 2. The CDR3 runs to 16 residues. Germline loops: CDR1 SGHRS, CDR2 YFSETQ. The regulatory T cell sort gate was CD4+CD25hiCD127low/negative. This clone came up once. This chain links TRBV5-1 with TRBJ2-3; 12 bases align to TRBD2. Sequences were obtained from Tregs sorted from PBMCs. The clonotype originates from a human donor with AIRE deficiency. The CDR3 region is CASSSGTSGSTDTQYF. CDR3 coding DNA: TGCGCCAGCAGCTCCGGGACTAGCGGGAGCACAGATACGCAGTATTTT.